This T cell receptor (beta chain) derives from a study of cytomegalovirus exposure and HLA in healthy donors (dated by TCRdb to about 2017). Broadly, across the study: An earlier analysis of several hundred of the donors reported 276 Gb of sequence data and 95 million to 130 million unique TCR beta sequences obtained from about 180 million T cells. Across roughly 420 genotyped donors of the cohort, an average of about 240,000 unique TCR beta nucleotide sequences per donor were sequenced, and roughly 20% of those sequences were non-productive. Of the roughly 400 genotyped donors, more than 75% were placed in the genetic ancestry cluster associated with self-reported Caucasian donors. Donor age, sex, ethnicity and CMV serostatus were compiled together with the repertoire data. HLA typing covered class I and class II loci at four-digit resolution. The number of donors typed differed by locus, with roughly 620-630 for A, B, C, DRB1 and DQB1, 522 for DQA1, 600 to 610 for DPA1, and approximately 470 for DPB1. An earlier analysis of approximately 500 of the donors applied high-throughput TCR beta sequencing to assess whether each TCR beta V gene segment acted as functional or pseudogenic. To predict cytomegalovirus infection status, the study brought together high-throughput TCR immunosequencing, statistical association of individual TCRs with disease status, and machine learning. Approximately 310 gigabases of sequencing data and around 87 million unique TCR sequences were included in an early release covering roughly 600 HLA-typed donors. Rather than using new phenotypic data, the later analysis identified candidate immune exposures from TCR beta sequences and from how often those sequences occurred across donors. The study aimed to test whether signatures of past pathogen exposure could be identified by cataloging public T cell receptors. A separate validation cohort of 100 to 150 different subjects was used in addition to the 666-subject first cohort. Genome-wide SNP genotypes for about three fifths of the 666 donors were used in a later genetic analysis, which treated that subset as a discovery cohort. In a later analysis, previously published TCR beta repertoires from roughly 710 donors were re-analyzed and high-resolution HLA genotyping was added so that TCR occurrence patterns could be studied. Roughly 5 DR-DQ haplotypes were handled as single units for association and clustering, since linkage in the cohort was strong. The T cell repertoires of 666 subjects were profiled by immunosequencing and related to cytomegalovirus serostatus. Every discovery cohort repertoire had been produced on one sequencing platform. The paper as a whole reports these results and caveats: A later analysis found that TCR association rates varied across HLA loci, with DRB1 alleles showing the most associated TCRs and HLA-C alleles the fewest. In a later analysis, HLA-associated TCR beta chains showed more clonal expansion and lower generation probabilities than non-associated chains that were equally common. Linkage disequilibrium might explain the correlated functional status among segregating V segments, but an unknown experimental factor could not be excluded. Because counts were too low, approximately 18 rarely observed V segments, including chromosome 9 orphons, were excluded from the earlier analysis of 587 of the donors. Because HLA typing was missing for some donors at each locus, association tests included only the typed subset. Broadly in line with IMGT annotations, most TCR beta V segments showed up in productive rearrangements about 87% or about 30% of the time in an earlier analysis of 587 of the donors. In both the original and validation cohorts, the classifier was reported to diagnose cytomegalovirus status with high specificity and sensitivity. The sequencing pipeline was judged likely to have produced a cluster of highly shared sequence variants as a technical artifact. According to the authors, the approach could potentially be generalized to other disease states and immunological phenotypes. According to a later analysis, most CMV-associated TCR beta chains appeared to be HLA-restricted, and the HLA associations seemed to be driven largely by CMV exposure. A later analysis reported that several top co-occurrence clusters appeared linked to parvovirus B19, influenza, CMV and Epstein-Barr virus. Strong co-occurrence of HLA alleles, especially DR and DQ, made assigning TCR associations to individual alleles difficult. Only TCR beta chains were sequenced in this cohort, and the absence of alpha or paired-chain data limited detectable features. Roughly uniform sequencing depth across donors was assumed in presence/absence analyses, although this assumption may not hold. A further reported finding was that TCR beta sequences accurately predicted the HLA-A and HLA-B alleles for most subjects in the first cohort. An association between a missense DCLRE1C variant and V-gene and J-gene trimming of TCR beta chains was found in a later genetic analysis and replicated in an independent cohort. CMV serostatus was the only immune exposure information available for the cohort. In a later genetic analysis, fewer N-insertions in productive TCRs were reported among donors in an Asian-associated ancestry cluster than the roughly 700-donor mean. A later analysis associated about 18,000 TCR beta sequences with specific HLA alleles at a false discovery rate of 0.05. In vitro tests confirmed that three of the cytomegalovirus-associated TCR beta chains recognize cytomegalovirus antigens. A total of about 180 TCR beta chains were listed by the study as associated with cytomegalovirus. Most TCR sequences were seen in very few donors, while some public TCRs were found in many individuals.

Library generation was performed with the immunoSEQ multiplex PCR assay. A mixture of 60 forward primers for TCR Vbeta segments and 13 reverse primers for TCR Jbeta segments was used in the multiplex PCR. The CDR3 region of rearranged TCR beta genes was amplified from genomic DNA by a multiplex PCR assay. On the Illumina HiSeq System, the amplified TCR beta libraries were sequenced as 87-base-pair reads. Per the source publication's procedure: A later analysis counted some 74 million unique TCR beta chains across the 550 to 800 repertoires, and around 9.9 million of these chains were shared by at least two donors. Raw reads were error-corrected and collapsed into unique sequences with a nearest-neighbor algorithm that merged closely related sequences to remove PCR and sequencing errors. V, D and J gene segments were assigned by aligning CDR3 sequences to IMGT reference sequences. For a sequence to be retained, a match of at least six nucleotides was required to both a V gene segment and a J gene segment. A rearrangement counted as productive if the CDR3 had no stop codons and remained in frame with V and J, and every other rearrangement counted as non-productive. Following IMGT convention, CDR3 was defined as the stretch from the second conserved V-encoded cysteine to the conserved J-encoded phenylalanine. The earlier analysis of about 590 of the donors excluded sequences that lacked an unambiguous match to a single V gene segment. An earlier analysis of 587 of the donors called V segments functional above 56.7% productive rearrangements and segregating when the between-donor standard deviation exceeded 5%. A statistical classification framework was built for diagnosing cytomegalovirus status from the catalog of TCR beta chain sequences. In a later analysis, V and J genes were assigned by comparing TCR nucleotide sequences against IMGT/GENE-DB human TR gene sequences. In a later analysis, CDR3 sequences and most-parsimonious VDJ recombination scenarios were assigned using the TCRdist pipeline. A later analysis defined each TCR beta chain by its CDR3 amino acid sequence plus V-gene family, and excluded reads lacking a unique V-gene family. As a way to deal with suspected cross-contamination and a sequencing artifact, a later analysis dropped over 550 nucleotide sequences that were highly shared and had low generation probability. A later analysis calculated a clonal expansion index for each public chain from normalized within-repertoire ranks of inferred template counts. In a later analysis, generation probabilities were computed with a VDJ recombination model fitted to out-of-frame rearrangements, and the resulting probabilities were checked against IGoR. In a later analysis, hypergeometric tests were used to score TCR-TCR, TCR-HLA and TCR-CMV co-occurrence, with a repertoire-size bias correction applied to TCR pairs. To estimate false discovery rates, a later analysis permuted the HLA or CMV assignments 20 times. In a later analysis, co-occurring TCRs were grouped using DBSCAN, and TCRdist sequence similarity was added for clustering within HLA-allele-positive subsets. Co-occurrence clustering excluded repertoires with fewer than 30,000 or more than 120,000 public chains, plus five with anomalous nucleotide sharing. TCRdb stores this immuneACCESS table with in-frame sequences only. Part of the clones is absent; in the studies checked, under half of the shortfall reflects unresolved V genes, and no reason is known for the rest. The V and J calls and clone size were taken over from that table, and D and trimming were inferred from the DNA. The sample contains 150,000 to 200,000 clones, 79% of them found a single time. The biggest ten clones account for around 1.9% of the sample.

The cohort consisted of 600 or so healthy bone marrow donors. Cohort members were all nominally healthy when sampled, although unrecorded immune exposures were likely present. The donor was CMV seronegative and was included in the group of over 300 seronegative cohort members. Every donor gave a peripheral blood sample, and the peripheral blood mononuclear cells from that sample were used for TCR beta sequencing. The Qiagen DNeasy Blood Extraction Kit was used to extract genomic DNA from the blood cell samples. About this clone: Its antigen is not yet known. Per-nucleotide qualities are absent, and no much larger clonotype sits a single base away.

The source of this sequence is a man aged 40-55 years in good health and CMV-seronegative. The sequencing sample was made of PBMCs.

The DNA sequence is as follows: TGTGCCAGCGCCGTTAGCTCCTACGAGCAGTACTTC. Its translation is CASAVSSYEQYF. This sequence uses TRBV27 and TRBJ2-7; the D gene assignment is ambiguous. Including the terminal cysteine and phenylalanine, the CDR3 comprises 12 residues. Of all the DNA, just the CDR3 is kept, 36 bases in frame from base 1. Looking up the germline V gene (reference sequence) yields CDR1 MNHEY and CDR2 SMNVEV. The trim is 8 bases for V and 0 bases for J, with a gap of 8 bases between the germline ends.